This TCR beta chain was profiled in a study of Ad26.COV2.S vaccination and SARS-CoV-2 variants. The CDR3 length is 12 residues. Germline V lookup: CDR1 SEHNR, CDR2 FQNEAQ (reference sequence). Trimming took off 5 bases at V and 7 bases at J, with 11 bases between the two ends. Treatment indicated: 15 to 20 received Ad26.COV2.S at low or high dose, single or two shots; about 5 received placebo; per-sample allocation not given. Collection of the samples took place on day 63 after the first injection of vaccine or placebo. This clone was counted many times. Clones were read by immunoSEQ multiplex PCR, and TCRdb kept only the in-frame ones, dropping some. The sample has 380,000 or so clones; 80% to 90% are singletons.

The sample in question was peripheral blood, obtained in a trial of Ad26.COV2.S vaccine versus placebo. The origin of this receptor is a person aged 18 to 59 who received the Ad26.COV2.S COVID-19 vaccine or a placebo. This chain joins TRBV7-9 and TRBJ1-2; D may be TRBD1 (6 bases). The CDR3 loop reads CASSIQGLGYTF. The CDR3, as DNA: TGTGCCAGCAGCATACAGGGTCTTGGCTACACCTTC.